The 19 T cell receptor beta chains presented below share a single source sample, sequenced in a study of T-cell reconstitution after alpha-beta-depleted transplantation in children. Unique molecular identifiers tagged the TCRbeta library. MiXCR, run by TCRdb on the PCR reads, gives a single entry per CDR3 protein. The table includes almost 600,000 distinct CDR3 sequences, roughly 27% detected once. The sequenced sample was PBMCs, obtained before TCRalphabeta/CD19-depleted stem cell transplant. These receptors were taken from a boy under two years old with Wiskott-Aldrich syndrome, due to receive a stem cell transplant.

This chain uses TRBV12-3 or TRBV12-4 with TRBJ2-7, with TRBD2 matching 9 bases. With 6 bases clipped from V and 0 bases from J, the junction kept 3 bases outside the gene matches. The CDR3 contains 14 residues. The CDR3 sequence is CASRVTSGSYEQYF. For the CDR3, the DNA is TGTGCCAGCAGGGTGACTAGCGGCTCCTACGAGCAGTACTTC.

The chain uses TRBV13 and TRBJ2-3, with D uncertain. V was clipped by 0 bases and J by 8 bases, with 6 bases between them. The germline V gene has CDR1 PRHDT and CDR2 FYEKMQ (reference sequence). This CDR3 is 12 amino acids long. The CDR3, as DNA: TGTGCCAGCAGCTTAGGATACGGTACGCAGTATTTT. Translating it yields CASSLGYGTQYF. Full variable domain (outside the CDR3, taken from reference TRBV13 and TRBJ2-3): AAGVIQSPRHLIKEKRETATLKCYPIPRHDTVYWYQQGPGQDPQFLISFYEKMQSDKGSIPDRFSAQQFSDYHSELNMSSLELGDSALYFCASSLGYGTQYFGPGTRLTVL.

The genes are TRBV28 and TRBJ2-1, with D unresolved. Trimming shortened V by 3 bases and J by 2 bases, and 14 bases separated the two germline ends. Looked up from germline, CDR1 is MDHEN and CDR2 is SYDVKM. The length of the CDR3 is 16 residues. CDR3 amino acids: CASSFWTRFAYNEQFF. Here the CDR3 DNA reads TGTGCCAGCAGTTTTTGGACCCGGTTCGCCTACAATGAGCAGTTCTTC.

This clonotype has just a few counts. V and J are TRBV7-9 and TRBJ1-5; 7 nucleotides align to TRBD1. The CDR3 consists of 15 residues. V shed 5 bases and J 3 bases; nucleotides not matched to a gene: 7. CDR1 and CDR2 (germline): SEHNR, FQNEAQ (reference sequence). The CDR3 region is CASSLTGSYNQPQHF. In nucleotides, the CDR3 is TGTGCCAGCAGCCTGACAGGGAGCTACAATCAGCCCCAGCATTTT.

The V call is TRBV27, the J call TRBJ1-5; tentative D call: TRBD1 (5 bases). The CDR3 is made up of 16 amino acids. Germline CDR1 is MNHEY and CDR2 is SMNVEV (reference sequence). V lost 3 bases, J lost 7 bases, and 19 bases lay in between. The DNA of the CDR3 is TGTGCCAGCAGTTTCGGGGCAGGGAAGTCACCGCAGCCCCAGCATTTT. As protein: CASSFGAGKSPQPQHF.

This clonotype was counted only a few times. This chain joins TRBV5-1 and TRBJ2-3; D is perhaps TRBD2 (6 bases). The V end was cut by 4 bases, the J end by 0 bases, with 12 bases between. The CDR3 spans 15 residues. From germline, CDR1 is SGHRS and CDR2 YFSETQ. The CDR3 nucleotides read TGCGCCAGCAGCATGAGCGGGCGGAGCACAGATACGCAGTATTTT. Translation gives CASSMSGRSTDTQYF.

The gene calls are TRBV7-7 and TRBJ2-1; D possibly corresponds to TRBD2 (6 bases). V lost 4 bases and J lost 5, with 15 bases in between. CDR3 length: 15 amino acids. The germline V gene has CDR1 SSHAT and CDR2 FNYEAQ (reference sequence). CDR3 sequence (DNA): TGTGCCAGCAGCTCGGACCCAGGAGGGCACAATGAGCAGTTCTTC. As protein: CASSSDPGGHNEQFF.

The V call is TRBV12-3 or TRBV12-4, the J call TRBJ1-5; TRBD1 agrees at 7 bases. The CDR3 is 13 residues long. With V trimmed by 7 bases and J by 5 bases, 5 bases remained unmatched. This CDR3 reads CASTGTEDQPQHF. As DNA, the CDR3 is TGTGCCAGCACCGGGACAGAAGATCAGCCCCAGCATTTT.

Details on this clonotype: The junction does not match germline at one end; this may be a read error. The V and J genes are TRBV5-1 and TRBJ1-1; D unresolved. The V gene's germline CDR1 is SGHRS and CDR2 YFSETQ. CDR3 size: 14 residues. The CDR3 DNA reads TGCGCCAGTAGCTTAGCCACGGACCTCGGTGAAGCTTTCTTT. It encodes CASSLATDLGEAFF.

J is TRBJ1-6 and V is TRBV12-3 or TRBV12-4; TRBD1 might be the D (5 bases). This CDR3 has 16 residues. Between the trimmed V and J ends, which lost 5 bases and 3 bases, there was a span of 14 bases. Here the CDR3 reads CASSLLGGGYNSPLHF. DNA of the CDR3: TGTGCCAGCAGTCTCCTCGGGGGGGGCTATAATTCACCCCTCCACTTT.

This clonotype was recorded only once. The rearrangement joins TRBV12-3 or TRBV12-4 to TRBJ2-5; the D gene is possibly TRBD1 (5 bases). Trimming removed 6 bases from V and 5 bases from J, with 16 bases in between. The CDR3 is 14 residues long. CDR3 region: CASSLQGSSETQYF. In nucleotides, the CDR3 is TGTGCCAGCAGCCTTCAGGGCAGCTCGGAGACCCAGTACTTC.

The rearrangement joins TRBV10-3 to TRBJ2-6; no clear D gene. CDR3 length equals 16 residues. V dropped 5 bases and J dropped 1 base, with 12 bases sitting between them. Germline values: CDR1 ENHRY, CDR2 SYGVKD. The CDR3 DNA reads TGTGCCATCAGTCCCCACGACGGTTCTGGGGCCAACGTCCTGACTTTC. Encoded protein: CAISPHDGSGANVLTF.

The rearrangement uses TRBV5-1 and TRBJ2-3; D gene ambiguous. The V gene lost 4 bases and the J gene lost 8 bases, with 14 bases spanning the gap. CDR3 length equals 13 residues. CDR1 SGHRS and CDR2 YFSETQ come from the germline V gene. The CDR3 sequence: CASSATLRCTQYF. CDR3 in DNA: TGCGCCAGCAGCGCCACATTACGGTGTACGCAGTATTTT.

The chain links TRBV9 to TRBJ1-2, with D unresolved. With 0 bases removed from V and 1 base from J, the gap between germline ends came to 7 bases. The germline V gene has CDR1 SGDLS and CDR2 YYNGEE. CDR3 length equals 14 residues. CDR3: CASSVAGNNYGYTF. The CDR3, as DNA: TGTGCCAGCAGCGTAGCGGGGAATAACTATGGCTACACCTTC.

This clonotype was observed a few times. The CDR3 nucleotides are TGCGCCAGCAGCTTGCCCAGCGCTGAGCAGTTCTTC. It specifies CASSLPSAEQFF. The chain has TRBV5-1 and TRBJ2-1; D is uncertain. The V and J ends lost 1 base and 9 bases respectively, with 8 bases between them. The CDR3 is 12 amino acids. Germline loops: CDR1 SGHRS, CDR2 YFSETQ.

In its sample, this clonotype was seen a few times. The CDR3 region has the DNA TGCAGCGTTGTTTCCAGAGCCTACGAGCAGTACTTC. This gives the protein CSVVSRAYEQYF. The chain is built from TRBV29-1 and TRBJ2-7; D ambiguous. CDR1 SQVTM and CDR2 ANQGSEA come from the germline V gene. Trimming pared 4 bases from V and 2 bases from J, leaving 9 bases between. CDR3 size: 12 residues.

The CDR3 spells CASSFGGSRYEQYF. The CDR3 DNA reads as TGTGCCAGCAGCTTCGGCGGGAGTCGATACGAGCAGTACTTC. V and J are TRBV7-2 and TRBJ2-7, with 7 bases matching TRBD2. V was clipped by 3 bases and J by 4 bases; unmatched bases: 6. This CDR3 comprises 14 residues. Germline loops: CDR1 SGHTA, CDR2 FQGNSA.

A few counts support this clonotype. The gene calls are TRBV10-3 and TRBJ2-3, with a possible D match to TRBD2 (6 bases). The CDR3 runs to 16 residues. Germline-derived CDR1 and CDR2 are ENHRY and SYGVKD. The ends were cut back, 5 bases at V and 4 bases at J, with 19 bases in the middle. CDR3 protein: CAISPGTSRGPDTQYF. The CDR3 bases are TGTGCCATCAGTCCGGGGACTTCGCGGGGCCCAGATACGCAGTATTTT.

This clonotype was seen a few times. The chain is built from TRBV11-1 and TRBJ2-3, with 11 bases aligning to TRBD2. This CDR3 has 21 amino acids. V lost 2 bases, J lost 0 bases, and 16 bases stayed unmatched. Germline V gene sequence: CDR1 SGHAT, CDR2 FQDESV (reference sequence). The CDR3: CASSLFGSSGRKITSTDTQYF. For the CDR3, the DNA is TGTGCCAGCAGCTTATTCGGGTCTAGCGGGAGGAAGATTACTAGCACAGATACGCAGTATTTT.